This T cell receptor beta chain was identified during a study of blood T cell repertoires in COVID-19. In the study overall: Acute and convalescent COVID-19 samples came from the United States, Italy and Spain. Nucleic acid was either cDNA or gDNA, and it came from T cells, B-cell-depleted T cells, or PBMCs.

Here immunoSEQ multiplex PCR was the method, and the copy in TCRdb shows in-frame clones only, minus some. The sample includes 410,000 or so clones, about nine tenths of them seen just once. Per the germline V gene, CDR1 is SNHLY and CDR2 is FYNNEI. V lost 6 bases and J lost 3, with 11 bases in between. This CDR3 is built from 13 residues. Source material: peripheral blood. This receptor was obtained from a woman aged 35 to 49 with COVID-19, enrolled during active disease. The V gene is TRBV2, the J gene TRBJ1-2; D might be TRBD1 (6 bases). DNA for the CDR3: TGTGCCAGCAGGGATGGGGGCCACTATGGCTACACCTTC. It codes for CASRDGGHYGYTF.